This T cell receptor beta chain was identified during a study of blood T cell repertoires in COVID-19. CDR3 size: 15 residues. Trimming at V came to 3 bases and at J to 4 bases, leaving 11 bases not matched to a gene. Germline CDR1 DFQATT, CDR2 SNEGSKA (reference sequence). Profiled with immunoSEQ multiplex PCR; TCRdb holds only in-frame clones, not every one. This table has roughly 70,000 clones, over 75% appearing once. The sample taken for sequencing was peripheral blood. This TCR derives from a human donor in a cohort sampled during active COVID-19. J is TRBJ2-7 and V is TRBV20-1; 8 bases line up with TRBD2. The CDR3 is CSASPREGRVYEQYF. CDR3 coding DNA: TGCAGTGCTAGTCCCCGGGAGGGGCGGGTGTACGAGCAGTACTTC.